This is a list of T cell receptor beta chains from one sample in a study of CD8+CD57+ T cells in acquired aplastic anemia. TCRdb redid the calling of the reads with MiXCR, one entry per CDR3 protein. The repertoire has about 190,000 distinct CDR3 sequences, 50% to 55% of them found once; the top ten carry more than 15%. The sequencing sample was made of sorted CD4+, CD8+, or CD8+CD57+ T cells (not recorded which) from PBMCs. The receptors originated from a human donor in good health, serving as a control. Both conserved end residues are part of each CDR3. Each record gives: J gene, clone size, D gene, V gene, CDR3 protein, CDR3 DNA. D genes are given only for firm matches. Some rows mark clone size as missing; the rest say once, few, many or name a class of expanded clone.

J gene: TRBJ2-7; clone size: many; D gene: NA; V gene: TRBV7-9; CDR3 protein: CASSSPYEQYF; CDR3 DNA: TGTGCCAGCAGCTCCCCCTACGAGCAGTACTTC
J gene: TRBJ1-5; clone size: NA; D gene: NA; V gene: TRBV20-1; CDR3 protein: CSASRSNQPQHF; CDR3 DNA: TGCAGTGCTAGTCGTAGCAATCAGCCCCAGCATTTT
J gene: TRBJ1-2; clone size: many; D gene: NA; V gene: TRBV7-3; CDR3 protein: CASSLGAGRDYGYTF; CDR3 DNA: TGTGCCAGCAGCTTAGGTGCAGGAAGGGACTATGGCTACACCTTC
J gene: TRBJ2-3; clone size: NA; D gene: TRBD2; V gene: TRBV24-1; CDR3 protein: CATTGSGGAGDTQYF; CDR3 DNA: TGTGCCACTACAGGGAGCGGGGGGGCCGGAGATACGCAGTATTTT
J gene: TRBJ1-1; clone size: many; D gene: NA; V gene: TRBV28; CDR3 protein: CASSSLPLEAFF; CDR3 DNA: TGTGCCAGCAGTTCCTTGCCACTTGAAGCTTTCTTT
J gene: TRBJ1-1; clone size: once; D gene: TRBD1; V gene: TRBV2; CDR3 protein: CASALPTGTIEAFF; CDR3 DNA: TGTGCCAGCGCCCTACCGACAGGGACTATTGAAGCTTTCTTT
J gene: TRBJ2-1; clone size: NA; D gene: NA; V gene: TRBV7-2; CDR3 protein: CASSLGRILGDEQFF; CDR3 DNA: TGTGCCAGCAGCTTAGGTCGCATCCTGGGTGATGAGCAGTTCTTC
J gene: TRBJ2-7; clone size: many; D gene: NA; V gene: TRBV30; CDR3 protein: CAWKRQGGSYEQYF; CDR3 DNA: TGTGCCTGGAAGAGGCAAGGCGGGTCCTACGAGCAGTACTTC
J gene: TRBJ2-3; clone size: few; D gene: NA; V gene: TRBV25-1; CDR3 protein: CASSIQGLTDTQYF; CDR3 DNA: TGTGCCAGCAGTATTCAGGGACTTACAGATACGCAGTATTTT
J gene: TRBJ1-2; clone size: many; D gene: NA; V gene: TRBV29-1; CDR3 protein: CSVGEAPAGYGYTF; CDR3 DNA: TGCAGCGTTGGGGAGGCCCCCGCTGGCTATGGCTACACCTTC
J gene: TRBJ1-1; clone size: NA; D gene: NA; V gene: TRBV20-1; CDR3 protein: CSARLFANTEAFF; CDR3 DNA: TGCAGTGCTAGATTGTTTGCGAACACTGAAGCTTTCTTT
J gene: TRBJ2-7; clone size: NA; D gene: TRBD1; V gene: TRBV5-1; CDR3 protein: CASSLGTDEQYF; CDR3 DNA: TGCGCCAGCAGCCTAGGGACAGACGAGCAGTACTTC
J gene: TRBJ2-2; clone size: NA; D gene: TRBD1; V gene: TRBV2; CDR3 protein: CATSGTVNTGELFF; CDR3 DNA: TGTGCCACCTCCGGGACAGTCAACACCGGGGAGCTGTTTTTT
J gene: TRBJ2-5; clone size: many; D gene: TRBD2; V gene: TRBV5-1; CDR3 protein: CASSPGGGRETQYF; CDR3 DNA: TGCGCCAGCAGCCCGGGCGGGGGACGAGAGACCCAGTACTTC
J gene: TRBJ2-5; clone size: NA; D gene: TRBD2; V gene: TRBV20-1; CDR3 protein: CSARSGEPQETQYF; CDR3 DNA: TGCAGTGCTAGAAGCGGGGAGCCTCAAGAGACCCAGTACTTC
J gene: TRBJ1-2; clone size: many; D gene: TRBD1; V gene: TRBV7-2; CDR3 protein: CASKPGTGYGYTF; CDR3 DNA: TGTGCCAGCAAACCCGGGACAGGGTATGGCTACACCTTC
J gene: TRBJ1-2; clone size: few; D gene: TRBD1; V gene: TRBV28; CDR3 protein: CASSFFGQGAIGYTF; CDR3 DNA: TGTGCCAGCAGTTTTTTCGGACAGGGGGCTATTGGCTACACCTTC
J gene: TRBJ1-3; clone size: NA; D gene: NA; V gene: TRBV6-6; CDR3 protein: CASSWAESSGNTIYF; CDR3 DNA: TGTGCCAGCAGTTGGGCTGAGAGCTCTGGAAACACCATATATTTT
J gene: TRBJ2-3; clone size: NA; D gene: NA; V gene: TRBV2; CDR3 protein: CASSELGGGPDTQYF; CDR3 DNA: TGTGCCAGCAGTGAACTGGGTGGGGGTCCAGATACGCAGTATTTT
J gene: TRBJ1-1; clone size: few; D gene: NA; V gene: TRBV15; CDR3 protein: CATSRDELNTEAFF; CDR3 DNA: TGTGCCACCAGCAGAGATGAGCTGAACACTGAAGCTTTCTTT
J gene: TRBJ2-7; clone size: few; D gene: TRBD2; V gene: TRBV29-1; CDR3 protein: CSGAGGGDYEQYF; CDR3 DNA: TGCAGCGGCGCCGGTGGGGGGGACTACGAGCAGTACTTC
J gene: TRBJ2-1; clone size: many; D gene: NA; V gene: TRBV24-1; CDR3 protein: CATSAGEGYNEQFF; CDR3 DNA: TGTGCCACCAGTGCGGGTGAGGGGTACAATGAGCAGTTCTTC
J gene: TRBJ2-5; clone size: many; D gene: NA; V gene: TRBV20-1; CDR3 protein: CSARDWLPLETQYF; CDR3 DNA: TGCAGTGCTAGAGATTGGCTACCCTTGGAGACCCAGTACTTC
J gene: TRBJ1-1; clone size: once; D gene: NA; V gene: TRBV15; CDR3 protein: CATSRATGLEAFF; CDR3 DNA: TGTGCCACCAGCAGAGCCACAGGGCTTGAAGCTTTCTTT
J gene: TRBJ2-7; clone size: many; D gene: TRBD1; V gene: TRBV6-2/TRBV6-3; CDR3 protein: CASLRQGSYEQYF; CDR3 DNA: TGTGCCAGTCTAAGACAGGGATCCTACGAGCAGTACTTC
J gene: TRBJ2-2; clone size: NA; D gene: TRBD1; V gene: TRBV10-1; CDR3 protein: CASSRDRSTGELFF; CDR3 DNA: TGCGCCAGCAGTCGGGACAGAAGCACCGGGGAGCTGTTTTTT
J gene: TRBJ1-4; clone size: NA; D gene: NA; V gene: TRBV10-3; CDR3 protein: CAISEGEKLFF; CDR3 DNA: TGTGCCATCAGTGAAGGGGAAAAACTGTTTTTT
J gene: TRBJ1-1; clone size: once; D gene: TRBD1; V gene: TRBV7-9; CDR3 protein: CASSYQGASTEAFF; CDR3 DNA: TGTGCCAGCAGCTATCAGGGGGCCAGCACTGAAGCTTTCTTT
J gene: TRBJ1-1; clone size: many; D gene: NA; V gene: TRBV28; CDR3 protein: CASSPGTGTWTEAFF; CDR3 DNA: TGTGCCAGCAGCCCCGGTACCGGGACCTGGACTGAAGCTTTCTTT
J gene: TRBJ2-7; clone size: many; D gene: NA; V gene: TRBV11-3; CDR3 protein: CASSPQVRDFEQYF; CDR3 DNA: TGTGCCAGCAGCCCACAGGTCAGGGACTTCGAGCAGTACTTC
J gene: TRBJ1-2; clone size: many; D gene: TRBD1; V gene: TRBV20-1; CDR3 protein: CSASLGQGVANYGYTF; CDR3 DNA: TGCAGTGCTAGTTTGGGACAGGGGGTTGCTAACTATGGCTACACCTTC
J gene: TRBJ1-4; clone size: NA; D gene: TRBD1; V gene: TRBV7-9; CDR3 protein: CASSSGTGVGKLLF; CDR3 DNA: TGTGCCAGCAGCTCCGGGACAGGGGTGGGAAAACTGCTTTTT
J gene: TRBJ1-4; clone size: many; D gene: TRBD1; V gene: TRBV7-2; CDR3 protein: CASSLEGAFNEKLFF; CDR3 DNA: TGTGCCAGCAGCTTAGAGGGGGCGTTTAATGAAAAACTGTTTTTT
J gene: TRBJ1-1; clone size: NA; D gene: NA; V gene: TRBV12-3/TRBV12-4; CDR3 protein: CASSLVPRIFNTEAFF; CDR3 DNA: TGTGCCAGCAGCTTAGTCCCCAGAATATTTAACACTGAAGCTTTCTTT
J gene: TRBJ2-5; clone size: NA; D gene: NA; V gene: TRBV10-3; CDR3 protein: CAIMEEGETQYF; CDR3 DNA: TGTGCCATCATGGAGGAGGGAGAGACCCAGTACTTC
J gene: TRBJ2-3; clone size: NA; D gene: TRBD1; V gene: TRBV15; CDR3 protein: CATSSKTGVPNTQYF; CDR3 DNA: TGTGCCACCAGCAGTAAGACAGGGGTCCCGAATACGCAGTATTTT